The clone carrying this TCR beta chain was observed a handful of times. Its antigen is not identified. This sample was included in a study of blood T cells in healthy people across ages. Findings and caveats of the study: Naive and antigen-experienced cells could not be conclusively compared, given unsorted PBMCs. Higher diversity and more naive CD4+ cells were features of long-lived donors, compared to aged donors.

Then a second PCR, running about 7 to 11 cycles, was carried out with a sample-barcoded 5' primer and a J-beta primer mix. MiXCR, applied by TCRdb to the 5' RACE reads, yields one record per CDR3 protein. The sample has fewer than 2,000,000 distinct CDR3 sequences, approximately 32% seen once. CDR3 length equals 15 residues. Trimming took off 0 bases at V and 4 bases at J, with 13 bases between the two ends. The V gene's germline CDR1 is DFQATT and CDR2 SNEGSKA (reference sequence). The clonotype was recovered from a woman aged 25 to 45 in good health. The source material was blood. This chain links TRBV20-1 with TRBJ2-1; D is undetermined. The CDR3 region is CSARDQNAGYNEQFF. CDR3 DNA: TGCAGTGCTAGAGATCAAAACGCCGGGTACAATGAGCAGTTCTTC.